This is a list of T cell receptor beta chains from one sample in a study of neurological immune-mediated disorders. MiXCR, run by TCRdb on the 5' RACE reads, gives a single entry per CDR3 protein. This table has 54,000 or so distinct CDR3 sequences, roughly 3.8% appearing once. The source material was PBMCs. The receptors originated from a man between 60 and 75 years old with multiple sclerosis. Each CDR3 is given with its conserved first and last residue. The order of the fields is J gene, clone size, V gene, D gene, CDR3 DNA, CDR3 protein. D genes are given only for firm matches. Part of the rows lack a size; the others show once, few, many or a class for expanded clones.

TRBJ1-1	few	TRBV5-1	-	TGCGCCAGCAGCTTGGGTTCCGTGGTCCGCGCTGAAGCTTTCTTT	CASSLGSVVRAEAFF
TRBJ2-5	many	TRBV20-1	-	TGCAGTGCTAGAGAGGGGGCCCAAGAGACCCAGTACTTC	CSAREGAQETQYF
TRBJ1-5	many	TRBV20-1	-	TGCAGTGCTAGGTCTAACAAGGGGGAGGCTCAGCCCCAGCATTTT	CSARSNKGEAQPQHF
TRBJ2-5	many	TRBV3-1	TRBD2	TGTGCCAGCAGCCAAGCGGGGGGAAGCCAAGAGACCCAGTACTTC	CASSQAGGSQETQYF
TRBJ2-5	many	TRBV5-1	-	TGCGCCAGCAGCTTCCTTGACAAGAAAGAGACCCAGTACTTC	CASSFLDKKETQYF
TRBJ2-1	many	TRBV20-1	TRBD2	TGCAGTGCTAACCCTAGCGGGATAGGCGAGCAGTTCTTC	CSANPSGIGEQFF
TRBJ1-2	many	TRBV5-1	-	TGCGCCAGCAGCTCCACCGGGACATATGAAGGCTACACCTTC	CASSSTGTYEGYTF
TRBJ2-2	-	TRBV3-1	-	TGTGCCAGCAGCCAACCCGCCGGGGAGCTGTTTTTT	CASSQPAGELFF
TRBJ2-7	few	TRBV3-1	TRBD2	TGTGCCAGCAGCCAACCGGGACTAGCGGGACAACTATACGAGCAGTACTTC	CASSQPGLAGQLYEQYF
TRBJ2-4	many	TRBV7-9	-	TGTGCCAGCAGCGAAGGGCAGCGGGCTAGAAATCGGGACAAAAACATTCAGTACTTC	CASSEGQRARNRDKNIQYF
TRBJ2-7	many	TRBV7-9	-	TGTGCCAGCAGCTCAACAGGGAGAACCTACGAGCAGTACTTC	CASSSTGRTYEQYF
TRBJ2-3	many	TRBV20-1	-	TGCAGTGCTAGAGAATCCGGACCCTGGCAAACGTTAAGCACAGATACGCAGTATTTT	CSARESGPWQTLSTDTQYF
TRBJ1-3	many	TRBV7-2	-	TGTGCCAGCAGCCTCATACCAAGGAGCTCTGGAAACACCATATATTTT	CASSLIPRSSGNTIYF
TRBJ2-5	few	TRBV18	-	TGTGCCAGCTCACGGGAGCCAGGGCGGGAGACCCAGTACTTC	CASSREPGRETQYF
TRBJ2-7	many	TRBV12-3/TRBV12-4	TRBD2	TGTGCCAGCAGTTTCACTAGCGGGGTTTACGAGCAGTACTTC	CASSFTSGVYEQYF
TRBJ2-1	many	TRBV5-1	TRBD2	TGCGCCAGCAGCTGGGCGACTAGCGGGGCCTACAATGAGCAGTTCTTC	CASSWATSGAYNEQFF
TRBJ2-5	many	TRBV20-1	TRBD1	TGCAGTGCTAAAACCTTGACAGGGGTCGGAGAGACCCAGTACTTC	CSAKTLTGVGETQYF
TRBJ2-1	many	TRBV6-1	-	TGTGCCACCAGCTTAGCGGCAGGGAGCAATGAGCAGTTCTTC	CATSLAAGSNEQFF
TRBJ2-5	many	TRBV5-1	-	TGCGCCAGCAGCCCCCCGGGATCCGACCAAGAGACCCAGTACTTC	CASSPPGSDQETQYF
TRBJ2-1	many	TRBV5-1	-	TGCGCCAGCACCCCGGCACCGGACAGACAGACGAATGAGCAGTTCTTC	CASTPAPDRQTNEQFF
TRBJ2-1	many	TRBV15	TRBD2	TGTGCCACCAGCAGAGTGGCCGGGGGGGACCCGCAGTTCTTC	CATSRVAGGDPQFF
TRBJ1-5	many	TRBV7-9	-	TGTGCCAGCAGCTTACGTGTGGATCAGCCCCAGCATTTT	CASSLRVDQPQHF
TRBJ2-7	many	TRBV5-1	-	TGCGCCAGCAGCGACCGGGACCGAGCCTACGAGCAGTACTTC	CASSDRDRAYEQYF
TRBJ1-1	many	TRBV16	-	TGTGCCAGCAGCCAACGGCGCCTAGGAGGGAATACTGAAGCTTTCTTT	CASSQRRLGGNTEAFF
TRBJ1-1	-	TRBV7-8	-	TGTGCCAGCAGCTTAGAAGGTCCGGGGAGGACTGAAGCTTTCTTT	CASSLEGPGRTEAFF
TRBJ2-5	-	TRBV5-1	TRBD1	TGCGCCAGCAGCCCCGACAGGGGACGGGAGACCCAGTACTTC	CASSPDRGRETQYF
TRBJ2-5	many	TRBV20-1	TRBD2	TGCAGTGCCCCGGGTAGCGGGAGCAAAGAGACCCAGTACTTC	CSAPGSGSKETQYF
TRBJ1-2	medium-sized	TRBV5-1	-	TGCGCCAGCAGCGTCCTGGGCCCGGGCGATGGCTACACCTTC	CASSVLGPGDGYTF
TRBJ1-4	many	TRBV28	-	TGTGCCAGCAGTTTGACTGAAAAACTGTTTTTT	CASSLTEKLFF
TRBJ2-2	-	TRBV20-1	-	TGCAGTGCTCCGACGGGGGGCTCGAACACCGGGGAGCTGTTTTTT	CSAPTGGSNTGELFF
TRBJ1-2	many	TRBV7-8	-	TGTGCCAGCAGCTTAGGGACAGCATTGAACTATGGCTACACCTTC	CASSLGTALNYGYTF
TRBJ2-7	many	TRBV20-1	-	TGCAGTGCTGGGCCCGGGACGGACTACGAGCAGTACTTC	CSAGPGTDYEQYF
TRBJ1-5	many	TRBV20-1	TRBD1	TGCAGTGCTAGACCGGGACAGGGGACCGCTCAGCCCCAGCATTTT	CSARPGQGTAQPQHF
TRBJ2-5	many	TRBV28	-	TGTGCCAGCAGGGAATACGGGGGACAAGAGACCCAGTACTTC	CASREYGGQETQYF
TRBJ1-2	many	TRBV20-1	-	TGCAGCTGTCCGGGCAGAACTAACTATGGCTACACCTTC	CSCPGRTNYGYTF
TRBJ1-4	few	TRBV10-3	TRBD1	TGTGCCATCAGTGCCACCGACAGGGCGGGTGAAAAACTGTTTTTT	CAISATDRAGEKLFF
TRBJ2-1	many	TRBV6-6	TRBD2	TGTGCCAGCAGTCAGACTAGCTCTACCTACAATGAGCAGTTCTTC	CASSQTSSTYNEQFF
TRBJ2-2	-	TRBV19	TRBD1	TGTGCCAGTATCCAGGGGGCAGGCACCGGGGAGCTGTTTTTT	CASIQGAGTGELFF
TRBJ1-2	many	TRBV5-1	TRBD1	TGCGCCAGCAGCTTCGACAGGGCAGGCTACACCTTC	CASSFDRAGYTF
TRBJ2-3	many	TRBV24-1	TRBD1	TGTGCCACCAGTGACCTCGGACAGGGGGGGGATACGCAGTATTTT	CATSDLGQGGDTQYF
TRBJ2-1	few	TRBV20-1	TRBD1	TGCAGTGCCGAACAGGGGATAGCAGGGGGTAAGGAGTTCTTC	CSAEQGIAGGKEFF
TRBJ1-5	many	TRBV7-8	-	TGTGCCAGCAGCTTAAGTCGGGATCAGCCCCAGCATTTT	CASSLSRDQPQHF
TRBJ2-3	many	TRBV20-1	-	TGCAGTGCGCCACCTGCCCACTTGGCGGACACAGATACGCAGTATTTT	CSAPPAHLADTDTQYF
TRBJ1-1	many	TRBV20-1	TRBD1	TGCAGTGCTACCCGAACAGGGGGCTATAACACTGAAGCTTTCTTT	CSATRTGGYNTEAFF
TRBJ1-6	many	TRBV7-2	TRBD1	TGTGCCAGCAGCTTAGGGGACAGGGAAGGATCACCCCTCCACTTT	CASSLGDREGSPLHF
TRBJ1-6	-	TRBV6-1	-	TGTGCCAGCAGTGAACTAAGGGACTCAACCCTCAACTTT	CASSELRDSTLNF
TRBJ2-7	many	TRBV20-1	TRBD2	TGCAGTGCTAGAAACGGGCGGGAACTAGCGGCCTTTTACGAGCAGTACTTC	CSARNGRELAAFYEQYF
TRBJ2-4	many	TRBV28	TRBD2	TGTGCCAGCAGTTTTCTAGCGGGATTGGCCAAAAACATTCAGTACTTC	CASSFLAGLAKNIQYF
TRBJ1-1	many	TRBV7-8	-	TGTGCCAGCACTACCCGGAGGGGCAGGGCTTTCTTT	CASTTRRGRAFF
TRBJ2-7	few	TRBV7-9	-	TGTGCCAGCAGCTTAGCCGCAGGTACGGGCGAGCAGTACTTC	CASSLAAGTGEQYF
TRBJ2-3	many	TRBV29-1	-	TGCAGCGTCTCCGGACTGAGCACAGATACGCAGTATTTT	CSVSGLSTDTQYF